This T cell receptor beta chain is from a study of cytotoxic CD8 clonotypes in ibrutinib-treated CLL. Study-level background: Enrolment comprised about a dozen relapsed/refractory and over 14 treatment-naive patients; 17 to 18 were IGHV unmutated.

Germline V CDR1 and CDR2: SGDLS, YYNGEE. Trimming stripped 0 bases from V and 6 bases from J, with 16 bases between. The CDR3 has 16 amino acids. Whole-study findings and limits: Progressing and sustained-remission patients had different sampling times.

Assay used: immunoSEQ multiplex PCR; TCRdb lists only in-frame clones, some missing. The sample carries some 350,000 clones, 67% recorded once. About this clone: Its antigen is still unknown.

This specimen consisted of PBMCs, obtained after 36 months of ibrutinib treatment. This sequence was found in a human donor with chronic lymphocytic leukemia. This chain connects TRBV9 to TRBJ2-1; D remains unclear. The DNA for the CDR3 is TGTGCCAGCAGCGTAGGTGGCTCCGCCTCGACCAATGAGCAGTTCTTC. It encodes CASSVGGSASTNEQFF.